This T cell receptor beta chain was identified in a study of blood T cell repertoires in COVID-19. Profiled with immunoSEQ multiplex PCR; TCRdb holds only in-frame clones, not every one. The sample gives about 380,000 clones, 87% of which show up once; 1.3% is in the top ten. This clone was observed many times. This CDR3 has 16 residues. In germline, CDR1 is SGHDT, CDR2 YYEEEE. V lost 6 bases to trimming and J lost 3 bases, with 22 bases between them. This chain joins TRBV5-6 and TRBJ2-7; D unclear. The specimen sequenced was PBMCs or T cells enriched from blood (not recorded which). The sequence derives from a man aged 25-45 years who had recovered from COVID-19. CDR3: CASTTRGGTDYYEQYF. Written as DNA, the CDR3 is TGTGCCAGCACCACTCGTGGTGGAACAGATTACTACGAGCAGTACTTC.